The T cell receptor (beta chain) under discussion was sequenced for a study of Graves' ophthalmopathy and Graves' hyperthyroidism. The germline V gene encodes CDR1 LNHDA and CDR2 SQIVND (reference sequence). After removal of 2 bases from V and 4 bases from J, the junction contained 2 bases not matched to a gene. This CDR3 comprises 15 residues. Other autoimmune diseases, uncontrolled infections, pregnancy or lactation excluded patients from enrollment. Clinicians made diagnoses from clinical symptoms, serum thyroxine, TRAb, thyroid ultrasound and orbital computed tomography. Investigators amplified TCR beta CDR3 regions from RNA transcripts. An opening RT-PCR round employed HTBI primers and preceded a second-round multiplex PCR. Each CDR3 protein is one row after TCRdb ran MiXCR on the multiplex PCR reads. The table has some 750,000 distinct CDR3 sequences, 35% to 50% seen once.

This clonotype was obtained from an adult man with Graves' ophthalmopathy. The source material was peripheral blood. V is TRBV19 and J is TRBJ1-2; TRBD1 matches 12 bases. The CDR3 DNA is TGTGCCAGTAGTATACTGGGACAGGGGGCCTATGGCTACACCTTC. Translating it yields CASSILGQGAYGYTF.